These 29 T cell receptor beta chains originate from one sample sequenced in a study of T cells after yellow fever vaccination. TCRdb called the 5' RACE reads again in MiXCR, with one record for every CDR3 protein. The sample yields around 50,000 distinct CDR3 sequences, just under 6.5% seen once. The input for sequencing was PBMCs, either bulk or a sorted T-cell subset (CD4+, CD8+, memory, or dextramer-sorted; not recorded which), taken 45 days after the yellow fever booster vaccination. The receptors stem from a man under 40 who received the YFV17D yellow fever vaccine.

This clonotype was recorded many times. The V and J genes are TRBV29-1 and TRBJ2-7; 9 bases align to TRBD1. Looked up from germline, CDR1 is SQVTM and CDR2 is ANQGSEA. This CDR3 has 13 amino acids. Trimming at V came to 1 base and at J to 3 bases, leaving 1 base not matched to a gene. CDR3 in DNA: TGCAGCGTTGAAGGGACAGGGGTCTACGAGCAGTACTTC. Encoded protein: CSVEGTGVYEQYF.

In this sample, this clonotype turned up many times. CDR3 sequence: CASSKSGPFGDTQYF. The CDR3 nucleotides are TGTGCCAGCAGCAAATCTGGCCCCTTCGGGGATACGCAGTATTTT. This rearrangement joins TRBV21-1 to TRBJ2-3; the table's D call, TRBD1, has no DNA check behind it. TRBV21-1 is given as a pseudogene. This CDR3 spans 15 amino acids.

A remark on this clonotype: A read error is possible here, since a much larger clone lies one base away. The chain employs TRBV3-1 and TRBJ2-1, with D possibly being TRBD2 (6 bases). Germline V gives CDR1 LGHDT, CDR2 YNNKEL (reference sequence). The CDR3 loop spans 13 amino acids. Between the trimmed V and J ends, which lost 2 bases and 8 bases, there was a span of 10 bases. The chain's CDR3 is CASSQSRDYEQFF. The CDR3 DNA reads TGTGCCAGCAGCCAATCCCGGGACTATGAGCAGTTCTTC.

This clonotype was recorded many times. The chain combines TRBV9 with TRBJ2-1; 7 nucleotides line up with TRBD2. The CDR3 loop spans 15 amino acids. Per germline, CDR1 SGDLS and CDR2 YYNGEE. Losses at the gene ends were 0 bases for V and 2 bases for J; bases not matched to a gene: 2. The CDR3, as DNA: TGTGCCAGCAGCGTAGATCTAGCGGCCTACAATGAGCAGTTCTTC. Its protein is CASSVDLAAYNEQFF.

V and J are TRBV27 and TRBJ2-7; tentatively, D is TRBD2 (6 bases). With 1 base removed from V and 6 bases from J, the gap between germline ends came to 19 bases. Germline V gives CDR1 MNHEY, CDR2 SMNVEV (reference sequence). The CDR3 runs 16 residues. The CDR3 loop reads CASSLWSRTTLSEQYF. CDR3 DNA sequence: TGTGCCAGCAGTTTATGGTCGCGGACTACCCTTAGCGAGCAGTACTTC.

This clonotype was recorded at least ten times. The chain joins TRBV9 to TRBJ2-1, with 11 nucleotides matching TRBD2. The CDR3 consists of 15 residues. Germline CDR1 and CDR2: SGDLS and YYNGEE. Unmatched junction bases numbered 5, after V lost 2 bases and J lost 7 bases. Here the CDR3 reads CASSVRLAGTNEQFF. The CDR3 DNA is TGTGCCAGCAGCGTGAGACTAGCGGGGACAAATGAGCAGTTCTTC.

V is TRBV25-1 and J is TRBJ2-1, with TRBD2 matching 10 bases. The CDR3 extends over 16 amino acids. Germline V gene lookup returns CDR1 MGHDK and CDR2 SYGVNS. The ends lost 4 bases at V and 6 bases at J; junction bases unmatched: 9. CDR3 sequence reads: CASSGAGTSASNEQFF. The DNA for the CDR3 is TGTGCCAGCAGTGGGGCCGGGACTAGCGCTTCCAATGAGCAGTTCTTC.

This clonotype was seen a few times. V gene TRBV20-1 combines with J gene TRBJ2-5, with 9 bases lining up with TRBD2. V was clipped by 7 bases and J by 1 base; unmatched bases: 19. CDR1 is DFQATT and CDR2 is SNEGSKA in the germline V gene (reference sequence). The CDR3 is made up of 18 amino acids. DNA of the CDR3: TGCAGTGTCGCGAACCCGATAGACTCTAGCGGGGCCCAAGAGACCCAGTACTTC. Amino acid sequence: CSVANPIDSSGAQETQYF.

This clonotype was picked up many times. The J gene is TRBJ2-3, the V gene TRBV6-2 or TRBV6-3; TRBD2 aligns across 11 bases. CDR1 MNHEY and CDR2 SVGEGT come from the germline V gene. The CDR3 sequence is 15 residues long. V shed 6 bases, J shed 2 bases, and the junction held 4 bases outside the gene matches. CDR3 bases: TGTGCCAGCAGCTCGGGACTAGCGGACACAGATACGCAGTATTTT. It yields the protein CASSSGLADTDTQYF.

There are many counts of this clonotype. The chain uses TRBV12-3 or TRBV12-4 and TRBJ1-2, with a weak D call TRBD1 (6 bases). Between the trimmed V and J ends, which lost 1 base and 7 bases, there was a span of 7 bases. The CDR3 totals 12 residues. In nucleotides, the CDR3 is TGTGCCAGCAGTTTAGGGGGGCCTGGCTACACCTTC. Translated, it gives CASSLGGPGYTF.

The table lists this clonotype with many counts. The V gene is TRBV15, the J gene TRBJ2-5; the D gene is possibly TRBD1 (6 bases). The CDR3 is made up of 19 amino acids. The germline V gene encodes CDR1 LNHNV and CDR2 YYDKDF (reference sequence). V was trimmed by 0 bases and J by 2 bases, leaving 22 bases between them. CDR3 sequence reads: CATSRDGDTLPGSQETQYF. The DNA for the CDR3 is TGTGCCACCAGCAGAGACGGGGACACCCTCCCGGGCAGTCAAGAGACCCAGTACTTC.

This clonotype came up many times. The chain joins TRBV3-1 to TRBJ1-4; unclear D gene. Trimming left V 1 base short and J 8 bases short, with 14 bases between. The CDR3 is 15 amino acids. In germline, CDR1 is LGHDT, CDR2 YNNKEL (reference sequence). The chain's CDR3 is CASSQGMGLEEKLFF. DNA of the CDR3: TGTGCCAGCAGCCAAGGGATGGGTTTGGAAGAAAAACTGTTTTTT.

This clonotype qualifies as medium-sized. The V and J genes are TRBV18 and TRBJ2-3; 7 bases match TRBD2. The V gene's germline CDR1 is KGHSH and CDR2 LQKENI. The ends lost 3 bases at V and 4 bases at J; junction bases unmatched: 1. This CDR3 region has 13 residues. The CDR3 is CASSPGLADTQYF. The CDR3 DNA reads TGTGCCAGCTCACCCGGACTAGCAGATACGCAGTATTTT.

This clonotype was observed a few times. The chain combines TRBV7-2 with TRBJ2-7; D gene unclear. The CDR3 is made up of 13 amino acids. V lost 5 bases to trimming and J lost 3 bases, with 11 bases between them. CDR1 and CDR2 (germline): SGHTA, FQGNSA. CDR3 loop: CASSLRNLYEQYF. The DNA of the CDR3 is TGTGCCAGCAGCCTTCGGAACCTCTACGAGCAGTACTTC.

This clonotype was observed at least ten times. The V and J genes are TRBV20-1 and TRBJ1-4; a weak D match, TRBD1 (6 bases). Between the trimmed V and J ends, which lost 6 bases and 10 bases, there was a span of 12 bases. This CDR3 comprises 11 residues. The germline V gene encodes CDR1 DFQATT and CDR2 SNEGSKA (reference sequence). CDR3 in amino acids: CSAGTSGKLFF. In nucleotides, the CDR3 is TGCAGTGCAGGGACAAGTGGAAAACTGTTTTTT.

In this sample, this clonotype turned up a few times. The chain carries TRBV5-1 and TRBJ2-3; D is undetermined. This CDR3 is 12 amino acids long. From germline, CDR1 is SGHRS and CDR2 YFSETQ. The V end lost 0 bases, the J end lost 6 bases, and 5 bases lay between the germline ends. In nucleotides, the CDR3 is TGCGCCAGCAGCTTGGCAAGGGATACGCAGTATTTT. Encoded protein: CASSLARDTQYF.

This clonotype was observed many times. The rearrangement links TRBV11-2 to TRBJ2-1, with 8 bases matching TRBD2. Germline CDR1 SGHAT, CDR2 FQNNGV. This CDR3 contains 18 residues. V was clipped by 0 bases and J by 1 base; unmatched bases: 8. The CDR3: CASSLEIGSGSSYNEQFF. In DNA, the CDR3 is TGTGCCAGCAGCTTAGAAATAGGGAGCGGGAGTTCCTACAATGAGCAGTTCTTC.

The chain is built from TRBV12-3 or TRBV12-4 and TRBJ2-1; TRBD2 is a possible D gene (6 bases). Trimming removed 6 bases at V and 7 bases at J, with 19 bases between. The CDR3 length is 15 residues. CDR3 sequence: CASSPGIGSGNEQFF. The CDR3 DNA sequence: TGTGCCAGCAGCCCAGGGATAGGAAGCGGGAATGAGCAGTTCTTC.

This clonotype was detected ten times or more. The CDR3 reads CASSFLGVGQAILETQYF. DNA of the CDR3: TGTGCCAGCAGCTTTTTAGGGGTCGGGCAGGCGATTTTAGAGACCCAGTACTTC. V gene TRBV5-5 combines with J gene TRBJ2-5; D might be TRBD1 (5 bases). The V gene lost 2 bases and the J gene lost 4 bases, with 24 bases spanning the gap. Looked up from germline, CDR1 is SGHKS and CDR2 is YYEKEE (reference sequence). CDR3 size: 18 residues. Looking up the rest from reference TRBV5-5 and TRBJ2-5 gives the full variable domain: DAGVTQSPTHLIKTRGQQVTLRCSPISGHKSVSWYQQVLGQGPQFIFQYYEKEERGRGNFPDRFSARQFPNYSSELNVNALLLGDSALYLCASSFLGVGQAILETQYFGPGTRLLVL.

This clonotype was observed at least ten times. The chain joins TRBV5-1 to TRBJ2-2; D possibly corresponds to TRBD2 (5 bases). CDR1 and CDR2 from the germline V gene are SGHRS and YFSETQ. Trimming pared 7 bases from V and 1 base from J, leaving 11 bases between. This CDR3 has 14 residues. The CDR3 loop reads CASSGSGNTGELFF. The CDR3 DNA reads as TGCGCCAGCTCTGGGAGCGGGAACACCGGGGAGCTGTTTTTT.

The chain combines TRBV12-3 or TRBV12-4 with TRBJ2-1; D not resolved. The CDR3 covers 16 residues. Trimming cost V 5 bases and J 5 bases, with 19 bases left between them. As DNA, the CDR3 is TGTGCCAGCAGTACCCGAACACCTTGGGCACACAATGAGCAGTTCTTC. It codes for CASSTRTPWAHNEQFF.

This rearrangement joins TRBV5-4 to TRBJ2-7, with D perhaps given as TRBD1 or TRBD2 (5 bases each). V lost 3 bases to trimming and J lost 3 bases, with 13 bases between them. CDR3 length: 14 residues. CDR1 and CDR2 from the germline V gene are SGHNT and YYREEE (reference sequence). The chain's CDR3 is CASSSSGGGYEQYF. The CDR3 DNA reads TGTGCCAGCAGCTCGTCTGGGGGTGGCTACGAGCAGTACTTC.

This clonotype was seen many times. The chain uses TRBV20-1 and TRBJ2-1, with TRBD1 matching over 8 bases. In germline, CDR1 is DFQATT, CDR2 SNEGSKA (reference sequence). V shed 3 bases and J 15 bases; nucleotides not matched to a gene: 19. The CDR3 is 15 residues long. CDR3 DNA sequence: TGCAGTGCTAGCCTGACCGGGACAGGTTTTGTACGGCTGTTCTTC. Amino acid sequence: CSASLTGTGFVRLFF.

This clonotype was counted many times. The chain joins TRBV7-9 to TRBJ2-3; D may correspond to TRBD1 or TRBD2 (5 bases each). The CDR3 totals 17 residues. Germline CDR1 and CDR2: SEHNR and FQNEAQ (reference sequence). V was trimmed by 1 base and J by 2 bases, leaving 16 bases between them. CDR3 nucleotides: TGTGCCAGCAGCTTAGGTGCCGGGGCGACTTACACAGATACGCAGTATTTT. It translates to CASSLGAGATYTDTQYF.

This chain links TRBV6-1 with TRBJ2-1; D gene unclear. The CDR3 loop spans 14 amino acids. Trimming removed 7 bases from V and 6 bases from J, with 16 bases in between. CDR1 is MNHNS and CDR2 is SASEGT in the germline V gene. The CDR3 coding sequence is TGTGCCAGCAATCGTTTAGTCGACTCCAATGAGCAGTTCTTC. This codes for CASNRLVDSNEQFF.

This clonotype occurred a few times. This chain joins TRBV3-1 and TRBJ1-6; 10 bases fit TRBD1. The ends lost 4 bases at V and 10 bases at J; junction bases unmatched: 7. The CDR3 consists of 15 residues. Germline V CDR1 and CDR2: LGHDT, YNNKEL (reference sequence). CDR3 bases: TGTGCCAGCAGCCTGGGGACAGGGGAGAGATCACCCCTCCACTTT. Its translation: CASSLGTGERSPLHF.

The chain carries TRBV7-3 and TRBJ2-1; 8 bases map to TRBD2. V was clipped by 4 bases and J by 9 bases; unmatched bases: 11. The length of the CDR3 is 15 residues. Germline-derived CDR1 and CDR2 are SGHTA and FQGTGA. CDR3 region: CASSYSGGPRIEQFF. In DNA form, the CDR3 reads TGTGCCAGCAGCTACTCGGGAGGGCCAAGGATTGAGCAGTTCTTC.

This clonotype was detected many times. The chain employs TRBV2 and TRBJ1-2; D is ambiguous. Germline loops: CDR1 SNHLY, CDR2 FYNNEI. The CDR3 spans 12 residues. V dropped 2 bases and J dropped 5 bases, with 6 bases sitting between them. CDR3 in DNA: TGTGCCAGCAGTGAATCGTCTTATGGCTACACCTTC. Translation: CASSESSYGYTF.

In this sample, this clonotype turned up many times. The chain links TRBV6-2 or TRBV6-3 to TRBJ2-3; D is unclear. V lost 4 bases and J 8 bases, leaving 13 bases between the germline ends. Germline V lookup: CDR1 MNHEY, CDR2 SVGEGT. This CDR3 spans 13 amino acids. This CDR3 is CASSWFVTPTQYF. The CDR3 nucleotides read TGTGCCAGCAGTTGGTTCGTCACCCCTACGCAGTATTTT.